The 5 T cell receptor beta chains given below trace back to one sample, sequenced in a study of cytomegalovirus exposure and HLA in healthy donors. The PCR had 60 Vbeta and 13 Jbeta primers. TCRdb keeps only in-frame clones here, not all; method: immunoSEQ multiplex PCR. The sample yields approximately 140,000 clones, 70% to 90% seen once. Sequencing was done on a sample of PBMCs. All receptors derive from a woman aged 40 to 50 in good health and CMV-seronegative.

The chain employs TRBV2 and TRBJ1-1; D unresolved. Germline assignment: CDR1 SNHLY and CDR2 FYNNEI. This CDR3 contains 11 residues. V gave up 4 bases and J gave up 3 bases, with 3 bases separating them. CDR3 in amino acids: CASSVYTEAFF. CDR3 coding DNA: TGTGCCAGCAGTGTCTACACTGAAGCTTTCTTT.

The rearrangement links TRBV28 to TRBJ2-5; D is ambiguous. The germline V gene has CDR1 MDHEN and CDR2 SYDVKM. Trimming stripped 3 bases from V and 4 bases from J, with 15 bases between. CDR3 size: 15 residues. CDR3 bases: TGTGCCAGCAGTTTGAGGTTACGTTTTGCAGAGACCCAGTACTTC. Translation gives CASSLRLRFAETQYF.

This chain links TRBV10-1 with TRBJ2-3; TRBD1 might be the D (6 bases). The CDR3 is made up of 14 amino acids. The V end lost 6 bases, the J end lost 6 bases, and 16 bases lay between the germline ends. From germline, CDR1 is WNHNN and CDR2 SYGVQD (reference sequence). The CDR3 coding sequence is TGCGCCAGCAGCCCCGTGGGGGCATCGGATACGCAGTATTTT. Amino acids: CASSPVGASDTQYF.

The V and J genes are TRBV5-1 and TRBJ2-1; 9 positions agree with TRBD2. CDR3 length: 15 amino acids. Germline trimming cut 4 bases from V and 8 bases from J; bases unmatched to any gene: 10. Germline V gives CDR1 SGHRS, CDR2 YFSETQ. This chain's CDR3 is CASSLGLATLDEQFF. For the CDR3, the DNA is TGCGCCAGCAGCCTCGGACTAGCGACGTTGGATGAGCAGTTCTTC. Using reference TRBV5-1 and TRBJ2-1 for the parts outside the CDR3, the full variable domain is KAGVTQTPRYLIKTRGQQVTLSCSPISGHRSVSWYQQTPGQGLQFLFEYFSETQRNKGNFPGRFSGRQFSNSRSEMNVSTLELGDSALYLCASSLGLATLDEQFFGPGTRLTVL.

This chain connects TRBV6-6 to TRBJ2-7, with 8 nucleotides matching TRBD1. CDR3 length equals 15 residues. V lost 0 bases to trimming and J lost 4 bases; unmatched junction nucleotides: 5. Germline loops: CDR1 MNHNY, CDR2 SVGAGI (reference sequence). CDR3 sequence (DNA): TGTGCCAGCAGTTACTCGTTGGACAGGGCATACGAGCAGTACTTC. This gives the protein CASSYSLDRAYEQYF.